The 6 T cell receptor beta chains reported below all come from one sample, sequenced in a study of memory B cells and T cells in multiple sclerosis. After stimulus-free culture, autoproliferating CFSE-dim and non-proliferating CFSE-high T cells were sequenced separately. Cultures began with about 45 million CFSE-labeled PBMCs, unstimulated for 6 to 7 days, with replicate wells pooled. Assay: immunoSEQ multiplex PCR; the TCRdb copy retains only in-frame clones and omits some. This table has approximately 47,000 clones, approximately 80% appearing once. Their antigens remain unidentified. The sequenced material came from PBMCs from blood kept in culture. The receptors originated from a human donor with multiple sclerosis.

The gene calls are TRBV6-6 and TRBJ1-2, with TRBD1 matching 7 bases. This CDR3 spans 15 amino acids. Germline V gene data show CDR1 as MNHNY and CDR2 as SVGAGI (reference sequence). V dropped 6 bases and J dropped 8; count of bases not matched to a gene: 15. CDR3 in DNA: TGTGCCAGCAGGGAGCGTACAGGGGCCGCCTCCGGCTACACCTTC. Residues: CASRERTGAASGYTF.

A few counts support this clone. The chain recombines TRBV5-5 with TRBJ1-4, with 7 nucleotides matching TRBD1. V shed 2 bases and J 0 bases; nucleotides not matched to a gene: 10. The CDR3 sequence is 18 residues long. CDR1 and CDR2 from the germline V gene are SGHKS and YYEKEE (reference sequence). In DNA, the CDR3 is TGTGCCAGCAGCTTCCGGACAGGCACCCTTGCAACTAATGAAAAACTGTTTTTT. Translated: CASSFRTGTLATNEKLFF.

This clone was counted a single time. This sequence joins TRBV2 and TRBJ1-2; maybe TRBD1 (6 bases). Trimming took off 7 bases at V and 6 bases at J, with 15 bases between the two ends. The germline gives CDR1 SNHLY, CDR2 FYNNEI. The CDR3 length is 13 residues. The CDR3 DNA reads as TGTGCCAGCACTGAGCAGGGGCAGAATGGCTACACCTTC. This encodes CASTEQGQNGYTF. Full variable domain (rest looked up from reference TRBV2 and TRBJ1-2): EPEVTQTPSHQVTQMGQEVILRCVPISNHLYFYWYRQILGQKVEFLVSFYNNEISEKSEIFDDQFSVERPDGSNFTLKIRSTKLEDSAMYFCASTEQGQNGYTFGSGTRLTVV.

V and J are TRBV7-9 and TRBJ1-1; no definite D call. Germline V gene sequence: CDR1 SEHNR, CDR2 FQNEAQ (reference sequence). V was cut by 2 bases and J by 6 bases, with 16 bases left in between. The CDR3 is 15 amino acids. In DNA, the CDR3 is TGTGCCAGCAGCTTAACTGACGGGCAGATACCTGAAGCTTTCTTT. This codes for CASSLTDGQIPEAFF.

The rearrangement joins TRBV5-1 to TRBJ1-1; 7 bases line up with TRBD1. The trim removed 4 bases at V and 1 base at J, leaving 7 bases unmatched. Germline V gene sequence: CDR1 SGHRS, CDR2 YFSETQ. The CDR3 runs 15 residues. The CDR3 sequence: CASSAVDRANTEAFF. DNA for the CDR3: TGCGCCAGCAGCGCCGTTGACAGGGCGAACACTGAAGCTTTCTTT. Complete variable domain (other parts from reference TRBV5-1 and TRBJ1-1): KAGVTQTPRYLIKTRGQQVTLSCSPISGHRSVSWYQQTPGQGLQFLFEYFSETQRNKGNFPGRFSGRQFSNSRSEMNVSTLELGDSALYLCASSAVDRANTEAFFGQGTRLTVV.

This chain links TRBV5-1 with TRBJ2-3, with TRBD1 identical over 9 bases. The V gene end was trimmed by 7 bases and the J gene end by 6 bases; junction bases not matched to a gene: 9. CDR1 is SGHRS and CDR2 is YFSETQ in the germline V gene. The CDR3 contains 14 residues. Here the CDR3 reads CASRTQGAGDTQYF. The CDR3 DNA reads TGCGCCAGCCGAACACAGGGGGCAGGGGATACGCAGTATTTT.